These T cell receptor beta chains were read from a single sample in a study of technical replicates of blood from a few donors. Profiled with immunoSEQ multiplex PCR; TCRdb holds only in-frame clones, not every one. The table has over 90,000 clones, 95% seen once. The specimen sequenced was T cells isolated from PBMCs. These receptors all stem from a human donor in good health. Both conserved end residues are part of each CDR3. D genes are given only for firm matches. Rows give clone size only sometimes, using once, few, many, or a class for an expanded clone.

j_gene	v_gene	abundance	d_gene	CDR3nt	CDR3aa
TRBJ2-2	TRBV10-3	NA	NA	TGTGCCATCTCCCCGGACTGGGAGAACACCGGGGAGCTGTTTTTT	CAISPDWENTGELFF
TRBJ1-1	TRBV28	NA	NA	TGTGCCAGCAGTCCCAGGGCAACCATCACTGAAGCTTTCTTT	CASSPRATITEAFF
TRBJ2-3	TRBV7-2	NA	TRBD2	TGTGCCAGCAGCTTAGCGCTAGCGGGAGTAACAGATACGCAGTATTTT	CASSLALAGVTDTQYF
TRBJ1-1	TRBV19	NA	NA	TGTGCCAGTAGTATAGTCACGCGCATGAACACTGAAGCTTTCTTT	CASSIVTRMNTEAFF
TRBJ2-7	TRBV6-5	NA	NA	TGTGCCAGCAGGTTCAGGGAATTTTCCTACGAGCAGTACTTC	CASRFREFSYEQYF
TRBJ2-7	TRBV14	NA	NA	TGTGCCAGCAGCCCGACTGGACAGTACTCCTACGAGCAGTACTTC	CASSPTGQYSYEQYF
TRBJ2-1	TRBV6-1	NA	NA	TGTGCCAGCATGAGGGGGAGCTCCTACAATGAGCAGTTCTTC	CASMRGSSYNEQFF
TRBJ1-2	TRBV28	NA	TRBD1	TGTGCCAGCAGTTTAGGGGGACAGGGCCATGGCTACACCTTC	CASSLGGQGHGYTF
TRBJ2-7	TRBV6-4	NA	NA	TGTGCCAGCAGTGTTCTCTCCTACGAGCAGTACTTC	CASSVLSYEQYF
TRBJ1-6	TRBV9	NA	NA	TGTGCCAGCAGCGTAGGGGAGACCTCACCCCTCCACTTT	CASSVGETSPLHF
TRBJ1-2	TRBV4-1	NA	NA	TGCGCCAGCAGCCAAGGATTTTTAGACAGGACGGGTACTTTCAACTATGGCTACACCTTC	CASSQGFLDRTGTFNYGYTF
TRBJ1-5	TRBV6-6	NA	NA	TGTGCCAGCAGCCCTGTAGTGGGCAATCAGCCCCAGCATTTT	CASSPVVGNQPQHF
TRBJ2-2	TRBV25-1	NA	TRBD2	TGTGCCAGCAGGAAAACTAGCGGGACGAACACCGGGGAGCTGTTTTTT	CASRKTSGTNTGELFF
TRBJ1-1	TRBV11-3	NA	NA	TGTGCCAGCAGCCTAAGACAAGGGGCCGCGGGGGCTTTCTTT	CASSLRQGAAGAFF
TRBJ2-1	TRBV5-1	NA	TRBD2	TGCGCCAGCTACCGATACCCTAGCGGGGGGCCCCCTGCCAATGAGCAGTTCTTC	CASYRYPSGGPPANEQFF
TRBJ2-5	TRBV4-1	NA	NA	TGCGCCAGCAGCCACGGCAACAGGGAATGGAAGACCCAGTACTTC	CASSHGNREWKTQYF
TRBJ2-7	TRBV27	NA	NA	TGTGCCAGCAGTTTCGGCCTTGTGAGCGACGAGCAGTACTTC	CASSFGLVSDEQYF
TRBJ2-1	TRBV11-2	NA	NA	TGTGCCAGCAGCTTAGTCGTCTTGGAGCAGTTCTTC	CASSLVVLEQFF
TRBJ1-5	TRBV19	NA	NA	TGTGCCAGTAGTTTTCGCGGAGGCAATCAGCCCCAGCATTTT	CASSFRGGNQPQHF
TRBJ2-7	TRBV2	NA	TRBD2	TGTGCCAGCAGTGAACTAGCGGGAGGGCCCTACGAGCAGTACTTC	CASSELAGGPYEQYF
TRBJ1-1	TRBV25-1	NA	NA	TGTGCCAGCAGTGCAAACTTGAACACTGAAGCTTTCTTT	CASSANLNTEAFF
TRBJ2-7	TRBV7-9	few	TRBD1	TGTGCCAGCGCCAGGGGGCTCGGGGAGCAGTACTTC	CASARGLGEQYF
TRBJ2-2	TRBV4-1	NA	TRBD1	TGCGCCAGCAGCCTCTCTCATGGGACAGGGTTGGCCGTGAACACCGGGGAGCTGTTTTTT	CASSLSHGTGLAVNTGELFF
TRBJ2-5	TRBV18	NA	NA	TGTGCCAGCTCACCAATTGTGTTTCAGCAAGAGACCCAGTACTTC	CASSPIVFQQETQYF
TRBJ2-5	TRBV19	NA	TRBD1	TGTGCCAGTAGTAAGGTTGATGGTTACAGGGGATCCGAGACCCAGTACTTC	CASSKVDGYRGSETQYF
TRBJ2-3	TRBV10-3	NA	TRBD2	TGTGCCATCAGGGGGGGGATTGGGTCGGATACGCAGTATTTT	CAIRGGIGSDTQYF
TRBJ1-2	TRBV27	NA	TRBD1	TGTGCCAGCAGTTTACTTCCACTCAGGGGGCGGAACTATGGCTACACCTTC	CASSLLPLRGRNYGYTF
TRBJ2-5	TRBV6-5	NA	NA	TGTGCCAGCAAGAGGGATCAAGAGACCCAGTACTTC	CASKRDQETQYF
TRBJ1-2	TRBV30	NA	NA	TGTGCCCTGGAGGATGGGTCCCGCACCTTC	CALEDGSRTF
TRBJ2-3	TRBV9	NA	NA	TGTGCCAGCAGCGTCGGACTGGTCCTCACAGATACGCAGTATTTT	CASSVGLVLTDTQYF
TRBJ2-7	TRBV5-4	NA	TRBD2	TGTGCCAGCAAAAACTTCGGGGACTACTCCTACGAGCAGTACTTC	CASKNFGDYSYEQYF
TRBJ2-1	TRBV29-1	NA	NA	TGCAGCGTTGAAGATCGTCGCGGGGTGGATGAGCAGTTCTTC	CSVEDRRGVDEQFF
TRBJ2-7	TRBV7-9	NA	TRBD1	TGTGCCAGCAGCCCTGGGTGGCAGGGGGCAGACGAGCAGTACTTC	CASSPGWQGADEQYF
TRBJ2-3	TRBV9	NA	NA	TGTGCCAGCAGCGCCAGGTCCGGACTCAGCACAGATACGCAGTATTTT	CASSARSGLSTDTQYF
TRBJ1-2	TRBV30	NA	NA	TGTGCCTGGAGGCCGGGGTCGGGCGGCTACACCTTC	CAWRPGSGGYTF
TRBJ2-1	TRBV6-5	NA	NA	TGTGCCAGCAGTTACGAGGGTTACAATGAGCAGTTCTTC	CASSYEGYNEQFF
TRBJ2-3	TRBV18	NA	NA	TGTGCCAGCTCACCACCCGACTTGAGCACAGATACGCAGTATTTT	CASSPPDLSTDTQYF
TRBJ1-5	TRBV5-4	once	NA	TGTGCCAGCAGCTTGTCCGGGGGGCGCACCAATCAGCCCCAGCATTTT	CASSLSGGRTNQPQHF
TRBJ1-2	TRBV11-3	NA	NA	TGTGCCAGCAGCGGGGCGGCCGGGCAATGGGGCTACACCTTC	CASSGAAGQWGYTF
TRBJ1-2	TRBV4-1	NA	NA	TGCGCCAGCAGCCAAGTAGTGGGAGACTATGGCTACACCTTC	CASSQVVGDYGYTF
TRBJ2-3	TRBV11-3	NA	TRBD2	TGTGCCAGCAGCTTAGGGCTAGCGGGGGGGCGAAAGACAGATACGCAGTATTTT	CASSLGLAGGRKTDTQYF
TRBJ2-3	TRBV29-1	NA	TRBD2	TGCAGCGTTGAAGAAGGCCCGGGGAGCCAGCGGGGCAGCACAGATACGCAGTATTTT	CSVEEGPGSQRGSTDTQYF
TRBJ2-1	TRBV28	NA	NA	TGTGCCAACAGTTTACTTCCACTGATATCCTACAATGAGCAGTTCTTC	CANSLLPLISYNEQFF
TRBJ2-2	TRBV19	NA	TRBD1	TGTGCCAGTAGTATTGGTGGGACAGGCGTAACCGGGGAGCTGTTTTTT	CASSIGGTGVTGELFF
TRBJ1-2	TRBV7-9	NA	NA	TGTGCCAGCAGCCCCCTGGTAGTGGGCTACACCTTC	CASSPLVVGYTF
TRBJ1-2	TRBV28	NA	NA	TGTGCCAGCAAAGGCGGCTATGGCTACACCTTC	CASKGGYGYTF
TRBJ2-5	TRBV7-2	NA	NA	TGTGCCAGCAGCTTATCTAGGTTCCAAGAGACCCAGTACTTC	CASSLSRFQETQYF
TRBJ1-1	TRBV5-6	few	NA	TGTGCCAGCAGCCATGGCTCTGAAGCTTTCTTT	CASSHGSEAFF
TRBJ2-7	TRBV30	NA	NA	TGTGCCTGGAATCTGGGGCTCCCGAACGAGCAGTACTTC	CAWNLGLPNEQYF
TRBJ2-5	TRBV19	once	TRBD2	TGTGCCAGTAGTAGACTAGCGGGAGGGCCGATGGAGACCCAGTACTTC	CASSRLAGGPMETQYF
TRBJ2-3	TRBV13	NA	NA	TGTGCCAGCAGTTCAGGCAACTTCACTAGCACAGATACGCAGTATTTT	CASSSGNFTSTDTQYF
TRBJ2-7	TRBV18	NA	TRBD1	TGTGCCAGCTCACGGACAGGGGGGGCCTCCTACGAGCAGTACTTC	CASSRTGGASYEQYF
TRBJ2-3	TRBV5-1	once	NA	TGCGCCAGCACTCCGGGGGCATCCAGGGGGGATACGCAGTATTTT	CASTPGASRGDTQYF
TRBJ2-1	TRBV21-1	NA	NA	TGTGCCAGCAAGCAGGGATCTGAGCAGTTCTTC	CASKQGSEQFF
TRBJ2-3	TRBV12-5	NA	NA	TGTGCTAGTGGTTTGTCCCCAATTGTCGCGGGATTGAGGACAGATACGCAGTATTTT	CASGLSPIVAGLRTDTQYF
TRBJ2-5	TRBV5-4	once	TRBD2	TGTGCCAGCAGCTCCGGGGGGGGACGCCAAGAGACCCAGTACTTC	CASSSGGGRQETQYF
TRBJ2-3	TRBV4-1	NA	NA	TGCGCCAGCAGCCCCCGGATTAGCGGACAGGGCACAGATACGCAGTATTTT	CASSPRISGQGTDTQYF
TRBJ2-1	TRBV28	NA	NA	TGTGCCAGCAGTTCTCCGGGGGTGTATAGCAATGAGCAGTTCTTC	CASSSPGVYSNEQFF
TRBJ1-2	TRBV4-2	NA	NA	TGTGCCAGCAGCCAAGATTCGGAGCTTGGCAGGGGATCCGGCTACACCTTC	CASSQDSELGRGSGYTF
TRBJ2-2	TRBV27	NA	TRBD2	TGTGCCAGCAGTCCCCGGGGACTAGCGGGAGATTACACCGGGGAGCTGTTTTTT	CASSPRGLAGDYTGELFF